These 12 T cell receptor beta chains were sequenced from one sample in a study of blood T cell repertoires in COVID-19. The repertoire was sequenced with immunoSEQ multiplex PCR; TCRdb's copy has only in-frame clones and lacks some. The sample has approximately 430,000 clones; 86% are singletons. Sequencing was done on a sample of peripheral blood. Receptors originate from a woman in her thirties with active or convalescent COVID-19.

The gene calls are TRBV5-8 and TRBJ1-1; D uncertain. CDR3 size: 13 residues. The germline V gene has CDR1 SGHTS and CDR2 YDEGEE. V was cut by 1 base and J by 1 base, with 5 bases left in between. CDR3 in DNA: TGTGCCAGCAGCTTGTTGGCGAACACTGAAGCTTTCTTT. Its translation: CASSLLANTEAFF.

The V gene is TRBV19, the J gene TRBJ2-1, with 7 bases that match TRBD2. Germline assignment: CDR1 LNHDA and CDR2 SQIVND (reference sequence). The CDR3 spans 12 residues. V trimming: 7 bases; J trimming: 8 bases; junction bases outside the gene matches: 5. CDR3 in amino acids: CASTSGTHEQFF. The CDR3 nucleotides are TGTGCCAGTACGAGCGGGACCCATGAGCAGTTCTTC.

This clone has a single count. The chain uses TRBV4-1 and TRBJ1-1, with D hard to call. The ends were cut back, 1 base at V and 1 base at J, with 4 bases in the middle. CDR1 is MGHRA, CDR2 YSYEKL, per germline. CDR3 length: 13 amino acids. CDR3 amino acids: CASSQAGNTEAFF. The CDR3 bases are TGCGCCAGCAGCCAAGCCGGGAACACTGAAGCTTTCTTT.

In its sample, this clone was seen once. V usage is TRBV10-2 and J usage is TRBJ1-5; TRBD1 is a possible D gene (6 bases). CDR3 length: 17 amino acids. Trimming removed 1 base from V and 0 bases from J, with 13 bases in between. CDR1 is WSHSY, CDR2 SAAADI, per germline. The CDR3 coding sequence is TGCGCCAGCAGTGAGTACCGGGACAAATATAGCAATCAGCCCCAGCATTTT. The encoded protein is CASSEYRDKYSNQPQHF.

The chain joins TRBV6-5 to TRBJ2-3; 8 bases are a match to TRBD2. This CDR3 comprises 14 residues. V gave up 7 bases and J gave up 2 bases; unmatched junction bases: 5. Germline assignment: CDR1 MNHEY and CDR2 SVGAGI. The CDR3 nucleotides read TGTGCCAGCAACGCGGGAGGTTTCACAGATACGCAGTATTTT. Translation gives CASNAGGFTDTQYF.

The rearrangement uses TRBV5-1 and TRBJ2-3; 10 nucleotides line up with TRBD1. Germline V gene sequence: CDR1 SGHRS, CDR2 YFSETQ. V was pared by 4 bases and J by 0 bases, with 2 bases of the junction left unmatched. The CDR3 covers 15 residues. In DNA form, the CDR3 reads TGCGCCAGCAGCAGGGGACAGGGGAGCACAGATACGCAGTATTTT. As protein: CASSRGQGSTDTQYF.

CDR3 coding DNA: TGTGCCAGCAGCCAAGATGTCGGGAGTGGGAGGGAGCTGTTTTTT. It encodes CASSQDVGSGRELFF. The V gene is TRBV14, the J gene TRBJ2-2; possible D gene TRBD2, 6 bases. The germline gives CDR1 SGHDN, CDR2 FVKESK. The CDR3 totals 15 residues. Trimming left V 0 bases short and J 9 bases short, with 14 bases between.

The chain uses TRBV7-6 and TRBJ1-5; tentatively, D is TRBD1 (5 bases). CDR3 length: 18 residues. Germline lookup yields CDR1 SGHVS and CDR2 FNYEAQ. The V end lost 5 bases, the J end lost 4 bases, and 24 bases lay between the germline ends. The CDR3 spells CASSPVDISEFPNQPQHF. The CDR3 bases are TGTGCCAGCAGCCCAGTGGACATTTCCGAGTTTCCGAATCAGCCCCAGCATTTT.

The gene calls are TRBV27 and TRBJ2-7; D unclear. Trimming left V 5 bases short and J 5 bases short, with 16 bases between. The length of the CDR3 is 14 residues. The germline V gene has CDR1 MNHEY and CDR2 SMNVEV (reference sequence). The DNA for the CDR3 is TGTGCCAGCAGTGTCCTAGGCGGTCAACACGAGCAGTACTTC. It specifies CASSVLGGQHEQYF.

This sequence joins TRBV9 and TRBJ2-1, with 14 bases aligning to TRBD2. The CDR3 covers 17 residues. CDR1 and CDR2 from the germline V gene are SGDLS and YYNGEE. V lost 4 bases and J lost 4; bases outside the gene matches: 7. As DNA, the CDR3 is TGTGCCAGCAGCTCGGGACTAGCGGGGGCCACTTACAATGAGCAGTTCTTC. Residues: CASSSGLAGATYNEQFF.

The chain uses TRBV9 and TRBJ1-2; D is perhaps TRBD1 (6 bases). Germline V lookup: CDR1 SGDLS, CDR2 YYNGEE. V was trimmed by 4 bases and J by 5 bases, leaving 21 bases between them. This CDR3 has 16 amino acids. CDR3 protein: CASSQETGGVRYGYTF. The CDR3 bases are TGTGCCAGCAGCCAAGAGACAGGTGGGGTTCGGTATGGCTACACCTTC.

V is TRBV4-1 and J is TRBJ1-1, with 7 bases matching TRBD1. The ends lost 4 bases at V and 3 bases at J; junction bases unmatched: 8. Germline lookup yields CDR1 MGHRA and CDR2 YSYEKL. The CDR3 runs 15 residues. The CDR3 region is CASSLGYRGDTEAFF. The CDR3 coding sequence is TGCGCCAGCAGCCTCGGGTACAGGGGAGACACTGAAGCTTTCTTT.